One sample yielded the 18 T cell receptor beta chains listed below, sequenced in a study of blood T cell repertoires in COVID-19. Clones were read by immunoSEQ multiplex PCR, and TCRdb kept only the in-frame ones, dropping some. The repertoire holds some 200,000 clones, 65% to 90% seen once, with 2.4% in the top ten. The sequenced sample was peripheral blood. The receptors derive from a woman between 65 and 79 years old with COVID-19, enrolled during active disease.

In this sample, this clone turned up a few times. The chain carries TRBV10-3 and TRBJ2-7; 9 nucleotides agree with TRBD1. Germline CDR1 reads ENHRY; CDR2 reads SYGVKD. The CDR3 is 15 amino acids. J was trimmed by 3 bases and V by 4 bases; bases with no gene match: 7. The CDR3 coding sequence is TGTGCCATCAGTGTTTTGGGACAGGGCGACTACGAGCAGTACTTC. This translates into CAISVLGQGDYEQYF.

This clone appeared a few times. Other nucleotide sequences from this sample produce the same CDR3. The gene calls are TRBV4-3 and TRBJ2-1, with TRBD1 matching 9 bases. The germline CDR1 and CDR2 sequences are LGHNA and YSLEER. The length of the CDR3 is 13 residues. V lost 3 bases to trimming and J lost 10 bases; unmatched junction nucleotides: 4. The DNA of the CDR3 is TGCGCCAGCAGCCAGGACAGGGGCGACGAGCAGTTCTTC. It is translated as CASSQDRGDEQFF.

The J gene is TRBJ2-7, the V gene TRBV6-2 or TRBV6-3, with 8 bases lining up with TRBD2. The J segment lost 4 bases and the V segment lost 0 bases, leaving 8 bases of the junction unmatched. Germline lookup yields CDR1 MNHEY and CDR2 SVGEGT. The CDR3 loop spans 16 amino acids. DNA for the CDR3: TGTGCCAGCAGTTACTCCGGGACTAGTGAAGGTTACGAGCAGTACTTC. It encodes CASSYSGTSEGYEQYF.

The chain carries TRBV9 and TRBJ1-2; unclear D gene. Per the germline V gene, CDR1 is SGDLS and CDR2 is YYNGEE. Trimming removed 2 bases from V and 7 bases from J, with 12 bases in between. The CDR3 sequence is 13 residues long. The DNA for the CDR3 is TGTGCCAGCAGCGTCGACACGGAGGGTGGCTACACCTTC. Translation gives CASSVDTEGGYTF. The full variable domain, its missing parts supplied by reference TRBV9 and TRBJ1-2, is DSGVTQTPKHLITATGQRVTLRCSPRSGDLSVYWYQQSLDQGLQFLIQYYNGEERAKGNILERFSAQQFPDLHSELNLSSLELGDSALYFCASSVDTEGGYTFGSGTRLTVV.

The V and J genes are TRBV3-1 (or the pseudogene TRBV3-2) and TRBJ1-3, with unresolved D. The germline V gene has CDR1 LGHDT and CDR2 YNNKEL (reference sequence). V lost 1 base and J lost 4, with 20 bases in between. This CDR3 is built from 18 residues. The CDR3 DNA reads TGTGCCAGCAGCCAAGCGGAGAGAGTAGGATGGATCGGAAACACCATATATTTT. This encodes CASSQAERVGWIGNTIYF.

The V gene is TRBV6-5, the J gene TRBJ1-4, with D maybe TRBD1 (6 bases). The CDR3 extends over 14 amino acids. Germline CDR1 reads MNHEY; CDR2 reads SVGAGI. Trimming stripped 5 bases from V and 12 bases from J, with 19 bases between. This CDR3 reads CASSNVQGRGELFF. The CDR3 DNA sequence: TGTGCCAGCAGTAATGTACAGGGTAGGGGCGAACTGTTTTTT.

This chain joins TRBV18 and TRBJ2-5; 7 positions match TRBD2. The CDR3 loop spans 14 amino acids. Germline trimming cut 3 bases from V and 2 bases from J; bases unmatched to any gene: 3. The germline V gene has CDR1 KGHSH and CDR2 LQKENI. The CDR3 spells CASSPGGKQETQYF. The CDR3 DNA sequence: TGTGCCAGCTCACCGGGGGGGAAACAAGAGACCCAGTACTTC.

The CDR3 nucleotides read TGCGCCAGCAGCTCAAACAGGGTCCCGGCTTTCTTT. Translated: CASSSNRVPAFF. The V call is TRBV5-1, the J call TRBJ1-1, with a tentative D call TRBD1 (6 bases). The V gene's germline CDR1 is SGHRS and CDR2 YFSETQ. Trimming pared 3 bases from V and 11 bases from J, leaving 14 bases between. The CDR3 has 12 amino acids.

The rearrangement joins TRBV19 to TRBJ2-2; tentative D call: TRBD1 (6 bases). The CDR3 is made up of 15 amino acids. V lost 3 bases and J 5 bases, leaving 13 bases between the germline ends. Germline CDR1 LNHDA, CDR2 SQIVND (reference sequence). The CDR3 DNA is TGTGCCAGTAGTATTCAGGGGAGAGGTACCGGGGAGCTGTTTTTT. This translates into CASSIQGRGTGELFF.

The chain joins TRBV5-8 to TRBJ1-1, with 7 bases aligning to TRBD1. The CDR3 sequence is 16 residues long. CDR1 and CDR2 from the germline V gene are SGHTS and YDEGEE. The V gene end was trimmed by 0 bases and the J gene end by 3 bases; junction bases not matched to a gene: 8. The CDR3 DNA is TGTGCCAGCAGCTTGGCGACAGGGTGGGTATACACTGAAGCTTTCTTT. This gives the protein CASSLATGWVYTEAFF.

The V and J genes are TRBV19 and TRBJ2-7, with D perhaps matching TRBD1 (6 bases). CDR3 length: 14 residues. Looked up from germline, CDR1 is LNHDA and CDR2 is SQIVND (reference sequence). The V end lost 6 bases, the J end lost 2 bases, and 14 bases lay between the germline ends. CDR3: CASSIDRQTYEQYF. The DNA for the CDR3 is TGTGCCAGTAGCATCGACAGGCAGACCTACGAGCAGTACTTC.

A single count supports this clone. This rearrangement joins TRBV19 to TRBJ2-1, with TRBD1 matching 12 bases. The CDR3 runs to 14 residues. V gave up 10 bases and J gave up 8 bases; unmatched junction bases: 9. Germline CDR1 reads LNHDA; CDR2 reads SQIVND (reference sequence). CDR3 in amino acids: CATTGQGARDEQFF. CDR3 nucleotide sequence: TGTGCCACTACGGGACAGGGGGCGAGGGATGAGCAGTTCTTC.

CDR3 protein: CASVTPDYWGNTEAFF. CDR3 nucleotides: TGTGCCAGCGTAACCCCGGACTATTGGGGTAACACTGAAGCTTTCTTT. The gene calls are TRBV28 and TRBJ1-1; the D is unclear. Trimming stripped 8 bases from V and 2 bases from J, with 21 bases between. Germline CDR1 is MDHEN and CDR2 is SYDVKM. This CDR3 comprises 16 residues.

V is TRBV6-5 and J is TRBJ2-7, with 9 positions matching TRBD2. V lost 5 bases to trimming and J lost 0 bases; unmatched junction nucleotides: 5. The CDR3 is made up of 15 amino acids. The germline CDR1 and CDR2 sequences are MNHEY and SVGAGI. CDR3 amino acids: CASSIAGDSSYEQYF. CDR3 nucleotide sequence: TGTGCCAGCAGTATAGCGGGAGATTCCTCCTACGAGCAGTACTTC.

The chain recombines TRBV6-1 with TRBJ1-2; no firm D call. Germline V gene data show CDR1 as MNHNS and CDR2 as SASEGT. This CDR3 is built from 15 residues. V was clipped by 2 bases and J by 3 bases, with 13 bases between them. This CDR3 reads CASSELASADYGYTF. DNA of the CDR3: TGTGCCAGCAGTGAACTTGCCAGTGCCGACTATGGCTACACCTTC.

The chain carries TRBV11-1 and TRBJ1-4; D ambiguous. The CDR3 is made up of 15 amino acids. Germline-derived CDR1 and CDR2 are SGHAT and FQDESV (reference sequence). Trimming shortened V by 5 bases and J by 0 bases, and 10 bases separated the two germline ends. The CDR3 spells CASSLEGATNEKLFF. CDR3 nucleotide sequence: TGTGCCAGCAGCCTAGAGGGAGCAACTAATGAAAAACTGTTTTTT.

The chain carries TRBV4-2 and TRBJ2-2; D perhaps matches TRBD1 (5 bases). Trimming pared 4 bases from V and 4 bases from J, leaving 16 bases between. CDR1 is LGHNA and CDR2 is YNFKEQ in the germline V gene. The CDR3 covers 16 residues. CDR3 coding DNA: TGTGCCAGCAGCCGTGGTGGGCAGGGCCTCACCGGGGAGCTGTTTTTT. This gives the protein CASSRGGQGLTGELFF.

J is TRBJ2-7 and V is TRBV6-2 or TRBV6-3, with TRBD2 as a possible D gene (7 bases). CDR3 length equals 15 residues. The germline gives CDR1 MNHEY, CDR2 SVGEGT. Trimming cost V 2 bases and J 5 bases, with 16 bases left between them. The CDR3 sequence: CASSYGEGGLHEQYF. The CDR3 bases are TGTGCCAGCAGTTACGGGGAGGGGGGCCTCCACGAGCAGTACTTC.